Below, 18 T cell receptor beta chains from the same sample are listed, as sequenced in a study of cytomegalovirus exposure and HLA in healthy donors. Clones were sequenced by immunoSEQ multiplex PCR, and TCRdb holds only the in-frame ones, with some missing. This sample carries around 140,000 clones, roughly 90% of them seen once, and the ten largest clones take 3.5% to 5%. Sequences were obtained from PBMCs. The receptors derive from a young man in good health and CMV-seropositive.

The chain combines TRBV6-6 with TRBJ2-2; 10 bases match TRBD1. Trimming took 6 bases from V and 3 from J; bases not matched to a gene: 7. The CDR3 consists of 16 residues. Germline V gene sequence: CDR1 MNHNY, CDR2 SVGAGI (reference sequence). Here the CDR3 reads CASSSGTGVDTGELFF. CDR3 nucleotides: TGTGCCAGCAGCTCCGGGACAGGGGTTGACACCGGGGAGCTGTTTTTT.

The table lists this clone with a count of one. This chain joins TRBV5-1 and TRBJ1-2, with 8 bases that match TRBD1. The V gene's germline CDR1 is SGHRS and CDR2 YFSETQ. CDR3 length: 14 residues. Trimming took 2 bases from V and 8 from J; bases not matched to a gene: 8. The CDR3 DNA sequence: TGCGCCAGCAGCTTCCAGGGGGCCGCCGAAGGCTACACCTTC. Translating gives CASSFQGAAEGYTF.

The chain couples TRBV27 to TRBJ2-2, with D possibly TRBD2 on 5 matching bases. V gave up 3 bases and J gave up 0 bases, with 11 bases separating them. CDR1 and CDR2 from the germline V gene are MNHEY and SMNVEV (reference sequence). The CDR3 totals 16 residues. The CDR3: CASSFGSSSNTGELFF. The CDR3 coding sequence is TGTGCCAGCAGTTTTGGGAGCAGTTCGAACACCGGGGAGCTGTTTTTT.

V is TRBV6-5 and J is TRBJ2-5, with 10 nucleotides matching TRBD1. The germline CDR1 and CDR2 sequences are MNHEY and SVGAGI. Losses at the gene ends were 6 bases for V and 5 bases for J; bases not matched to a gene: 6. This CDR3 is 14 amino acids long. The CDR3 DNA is TGTGCCAGCAGGGCGACAGGGGGCATGGAGACCCAGTACTTC. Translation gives CASRATGGMETQYF.

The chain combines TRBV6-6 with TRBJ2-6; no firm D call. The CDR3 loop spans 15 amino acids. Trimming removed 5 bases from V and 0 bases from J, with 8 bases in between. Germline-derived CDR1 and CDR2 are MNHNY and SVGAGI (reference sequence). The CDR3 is CASSHESSGANVLTF. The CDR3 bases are TGTGCCAGCAGTCACGAGAGCTCTGGGGCCAACGTCCTGACTTTC.

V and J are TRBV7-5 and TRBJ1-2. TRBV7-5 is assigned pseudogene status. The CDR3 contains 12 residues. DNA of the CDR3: TGTGTCAGAAGCTTAGCGGGAGATGGCTACACCTTC. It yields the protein CVRSLAGDGYTF.

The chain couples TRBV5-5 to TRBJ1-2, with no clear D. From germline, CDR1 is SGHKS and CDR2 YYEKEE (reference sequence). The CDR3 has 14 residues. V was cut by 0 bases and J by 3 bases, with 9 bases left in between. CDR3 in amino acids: CASSLGSGYYGYTF. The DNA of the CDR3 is TGTGCCAGCAGCTTGGGTTCGGGGTACTATGGCTACACCTTC.

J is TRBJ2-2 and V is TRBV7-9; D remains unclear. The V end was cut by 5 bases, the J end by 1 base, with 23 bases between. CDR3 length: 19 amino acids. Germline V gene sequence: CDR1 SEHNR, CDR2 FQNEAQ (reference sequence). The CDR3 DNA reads TGTGCCAGCAGCCCATGGGCCCCCTTCGTACAGATGAACACCGGGGAGCTGTTTTTT. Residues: CASSPWAPFVQMNTGELFF.

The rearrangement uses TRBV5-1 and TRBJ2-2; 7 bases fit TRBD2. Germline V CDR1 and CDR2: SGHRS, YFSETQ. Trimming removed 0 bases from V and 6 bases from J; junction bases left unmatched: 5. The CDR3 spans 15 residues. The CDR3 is CASSLASGNSGELFF. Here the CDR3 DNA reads TGCGCCAGCAGCTTGGCTAGCGGAAACTCCGGGGAGCTGTTTTTT.

DNA of the CDR3: TGTGCCAGCCCCTTAGAGGAACAGCCCCAGCATTTT. As protein: CASPLEEQPQHF. This rearrangement joins TRBV27 to TRBJ1-5; no clear D. Germline CDR1 and CDR2: MNHEY and SMNVEV (reference sequence). Trimming took 8 bases from V and 7 from J, leaving 12 bases between them. The CDR3 loop spans 12 amino acids.

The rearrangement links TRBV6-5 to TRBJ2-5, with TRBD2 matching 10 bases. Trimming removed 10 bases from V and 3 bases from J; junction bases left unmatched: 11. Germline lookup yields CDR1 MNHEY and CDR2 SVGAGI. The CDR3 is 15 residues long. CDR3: CATLPLAGVEETQYF. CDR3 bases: TGTGCCACCCTCCCCCTAGCGGGAGTAGAAGAGACCCAGTACTTC.

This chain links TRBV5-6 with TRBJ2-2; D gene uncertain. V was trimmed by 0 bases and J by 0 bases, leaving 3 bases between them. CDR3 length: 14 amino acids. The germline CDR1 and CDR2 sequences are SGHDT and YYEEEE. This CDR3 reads CASSLGANTGELFF. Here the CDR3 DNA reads TGTGCCAGCAGCTTGGGAGCGAACACCGGGGAGCTGTTTTTT. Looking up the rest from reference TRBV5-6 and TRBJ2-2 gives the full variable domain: DAGVTQSPTHLIKTRGQQVTLRCSPKSGHDTVSWYQQALGQGPQFIFQYYEEEERQRGNFPDRFSGHQFPNYSSELNVNALLLGDSALYLCASSLGANTGELFFGEGSRLTVL.

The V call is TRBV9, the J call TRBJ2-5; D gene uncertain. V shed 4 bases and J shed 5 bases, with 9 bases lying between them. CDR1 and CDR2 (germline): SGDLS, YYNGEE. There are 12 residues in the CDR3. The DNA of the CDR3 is TGTGCCAGCAGCTCTACCCTGGAGACCCAGTACTTC. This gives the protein CASSSTLETQYF.

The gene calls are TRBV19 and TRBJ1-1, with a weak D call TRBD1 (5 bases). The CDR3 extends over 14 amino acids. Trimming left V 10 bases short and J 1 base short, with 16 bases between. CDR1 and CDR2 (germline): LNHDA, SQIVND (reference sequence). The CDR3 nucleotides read TGTGCCACCAATACCGGGACTCCGAACACTGAAGCTTTCTTT. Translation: CATNTGTPNTEAFF.

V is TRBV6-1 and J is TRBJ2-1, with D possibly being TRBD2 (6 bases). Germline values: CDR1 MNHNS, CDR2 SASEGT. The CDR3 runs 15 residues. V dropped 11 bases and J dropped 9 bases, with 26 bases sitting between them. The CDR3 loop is CAGCTGTALVGEQFF. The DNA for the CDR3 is TGTGCCGGATGTACTGGGACTGCGTTGGTCGGTGAGCAGTTCTTC.

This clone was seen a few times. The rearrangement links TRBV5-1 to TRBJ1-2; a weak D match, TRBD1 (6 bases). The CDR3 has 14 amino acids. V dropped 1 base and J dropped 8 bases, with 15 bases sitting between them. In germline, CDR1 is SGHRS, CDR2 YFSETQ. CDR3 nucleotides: TGCGCCAGCAGCTTGATCGCAGGGGCGGAGGGCTACACCTTC. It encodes CASSLIAGAEGYTF.

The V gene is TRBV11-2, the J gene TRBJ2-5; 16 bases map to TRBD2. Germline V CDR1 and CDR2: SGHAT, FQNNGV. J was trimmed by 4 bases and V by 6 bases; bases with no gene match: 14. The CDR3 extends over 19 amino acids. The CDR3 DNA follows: TGTGCCAGCAGACCGGGACGCGGGACTAGCGGGAGGGCCACAGAGACCCAGTACTTC. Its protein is CASRPGRGTSGRATETQYF.

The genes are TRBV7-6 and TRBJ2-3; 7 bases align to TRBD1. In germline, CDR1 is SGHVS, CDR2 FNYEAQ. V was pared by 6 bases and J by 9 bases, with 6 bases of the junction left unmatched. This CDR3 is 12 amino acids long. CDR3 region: CASSSTGDTQYF. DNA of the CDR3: TGTGCCAGCAGTTCTACAGGGGACACGCAGTATTTT.